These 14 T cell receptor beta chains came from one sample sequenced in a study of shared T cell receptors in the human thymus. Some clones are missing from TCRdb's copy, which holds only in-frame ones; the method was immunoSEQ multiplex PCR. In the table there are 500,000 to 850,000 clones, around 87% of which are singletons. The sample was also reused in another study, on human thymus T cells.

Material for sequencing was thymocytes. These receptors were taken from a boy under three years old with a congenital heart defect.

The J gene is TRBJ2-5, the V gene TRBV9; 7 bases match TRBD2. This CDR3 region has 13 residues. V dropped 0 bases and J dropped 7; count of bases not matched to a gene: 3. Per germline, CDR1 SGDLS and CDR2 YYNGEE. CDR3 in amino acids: CASSVEGGGTQYF. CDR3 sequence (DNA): TGTGCCAGCAGCGTAGAGGGCGGGGGGACCCAGTACTTC.

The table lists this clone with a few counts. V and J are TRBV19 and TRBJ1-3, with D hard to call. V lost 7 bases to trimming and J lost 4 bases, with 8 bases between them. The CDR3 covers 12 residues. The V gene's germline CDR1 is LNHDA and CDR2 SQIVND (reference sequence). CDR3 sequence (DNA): TGTGCCAGTACCCCTAAGGGAAACACCATATATTTT. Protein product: CASTPKGNTIYF.

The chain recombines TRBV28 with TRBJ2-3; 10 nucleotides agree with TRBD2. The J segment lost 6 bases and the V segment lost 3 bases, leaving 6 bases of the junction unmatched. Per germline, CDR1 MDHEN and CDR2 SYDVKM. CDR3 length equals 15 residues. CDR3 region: CASSFSGRSVDTQYF. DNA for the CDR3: TGTGCCAGCAGTTTTAGCGGGAGGTCTGTGGATACGCAGTATTTT.

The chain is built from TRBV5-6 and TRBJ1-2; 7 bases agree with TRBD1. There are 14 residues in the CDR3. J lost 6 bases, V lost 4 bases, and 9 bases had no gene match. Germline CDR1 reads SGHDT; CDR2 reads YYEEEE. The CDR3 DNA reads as TGTGCCAGCAGCCGTCGACAGGGTCTCGATGGCTACACCTTC. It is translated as CASSRRQGLDGYTF.

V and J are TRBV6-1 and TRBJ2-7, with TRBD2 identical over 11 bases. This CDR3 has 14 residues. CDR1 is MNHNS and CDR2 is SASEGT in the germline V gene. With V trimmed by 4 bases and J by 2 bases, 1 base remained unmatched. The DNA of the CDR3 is TGTGCCAGCAGTGGACTAGCGGGGCCCTACGAGCAGTACTTC. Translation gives CASSGLAGPYEQYF.

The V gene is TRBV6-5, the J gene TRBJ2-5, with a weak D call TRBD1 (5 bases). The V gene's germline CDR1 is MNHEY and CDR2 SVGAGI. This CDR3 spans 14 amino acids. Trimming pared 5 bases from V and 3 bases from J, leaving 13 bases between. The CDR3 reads CASSRTHPKETQYF. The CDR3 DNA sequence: TGTGCCAGCAGTCGGACACATCCCAAAGAGACCCAGTACTTC.

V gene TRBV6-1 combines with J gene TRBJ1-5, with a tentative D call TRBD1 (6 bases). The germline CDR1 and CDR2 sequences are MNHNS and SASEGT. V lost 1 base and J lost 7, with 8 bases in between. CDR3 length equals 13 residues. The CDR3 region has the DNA TGTGCCAGCAGTGAAGGGGGGCCCCAGCCCCAGCATTTT. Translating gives CASSEGGPQPQHF.

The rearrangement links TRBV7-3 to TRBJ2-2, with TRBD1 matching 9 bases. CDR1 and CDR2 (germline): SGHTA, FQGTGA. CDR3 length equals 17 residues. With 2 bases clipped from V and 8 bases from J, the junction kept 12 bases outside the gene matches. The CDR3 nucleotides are TGTGCCAGCAGCTTAGGTGTCCGGAGACAGGGGGAAGGGGAGCTGTTTTTT. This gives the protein CASSLGVRRQGEGELFF.

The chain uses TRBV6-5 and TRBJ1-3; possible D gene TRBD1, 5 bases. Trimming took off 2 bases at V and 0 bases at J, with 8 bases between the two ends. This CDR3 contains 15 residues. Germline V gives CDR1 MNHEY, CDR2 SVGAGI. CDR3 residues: CASSYDSHSGNTIYF. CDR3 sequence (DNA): TGTGCCAGCAGTTACGACAGCCACTCTGGAAACACCATATATTTT.

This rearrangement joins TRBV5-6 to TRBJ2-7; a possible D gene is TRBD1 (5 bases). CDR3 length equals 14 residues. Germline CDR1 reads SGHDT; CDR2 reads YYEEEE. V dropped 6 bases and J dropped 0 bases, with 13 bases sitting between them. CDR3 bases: TGTGCCAGCATGTCCAGGGTAGACTCCTACGAGCAGTACTTC. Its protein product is CASMSRVDSYEQYF. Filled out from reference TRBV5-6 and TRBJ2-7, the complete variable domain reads DAGVTQSPTHLIKTRGQQVTLRCSPKSGHDTVSWYQQALGQGPQFIFQYYEEEERQRGNFPDRFSGHQFPNYSSELNVNALLLGDSALYLCASMSRVDSYEQYFGPGTRLTVT.

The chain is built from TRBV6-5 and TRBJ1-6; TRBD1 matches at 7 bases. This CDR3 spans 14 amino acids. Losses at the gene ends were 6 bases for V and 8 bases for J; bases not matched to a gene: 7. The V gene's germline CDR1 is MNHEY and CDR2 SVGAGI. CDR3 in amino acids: CASSKTGVYSPLHF. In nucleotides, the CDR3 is TGTGCCAGCAGCAAAACAGGGGTCTATTCACCCCTCCACTTT.

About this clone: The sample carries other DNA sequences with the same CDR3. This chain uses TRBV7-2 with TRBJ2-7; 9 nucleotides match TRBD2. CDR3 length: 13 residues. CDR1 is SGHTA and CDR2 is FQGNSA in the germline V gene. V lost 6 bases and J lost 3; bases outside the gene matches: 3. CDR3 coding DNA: TGTGCCAGCAGTTCGACTAGCGGCTACGAGCAGTACTTC. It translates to CASSSTSGYEQYF.

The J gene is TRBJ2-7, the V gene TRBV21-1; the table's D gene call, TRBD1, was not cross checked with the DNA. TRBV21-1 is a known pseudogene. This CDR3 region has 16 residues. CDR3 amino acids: CASSSRTPPKFFEQYF. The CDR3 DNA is TGTGCCAGCAGCTCCCGGACACCCCCCAAATTCTTCGAGCAGTACTTC.

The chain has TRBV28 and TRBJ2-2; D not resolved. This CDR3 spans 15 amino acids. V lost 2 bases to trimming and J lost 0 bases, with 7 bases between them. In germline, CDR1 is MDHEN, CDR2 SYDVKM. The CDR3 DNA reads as TGTGCCAGCAGTTTAGGCCAGGCGAACACCGGGGAGCTGTTTTTT. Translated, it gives CASSLGQANTGELFF.